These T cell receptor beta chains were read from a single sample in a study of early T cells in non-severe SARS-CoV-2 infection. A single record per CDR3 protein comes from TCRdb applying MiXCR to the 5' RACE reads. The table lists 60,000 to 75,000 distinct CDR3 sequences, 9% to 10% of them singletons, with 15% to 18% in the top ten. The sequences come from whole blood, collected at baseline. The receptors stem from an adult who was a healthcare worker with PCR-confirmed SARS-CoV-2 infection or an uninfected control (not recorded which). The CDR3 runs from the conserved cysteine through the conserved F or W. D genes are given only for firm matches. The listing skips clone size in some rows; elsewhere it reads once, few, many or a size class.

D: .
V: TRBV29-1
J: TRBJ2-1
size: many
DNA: TGCAGCGTTGTGCTGGCAGGGACGTACAATGAGCAGTTCTTC
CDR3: CSVVLAGTYNEQFF

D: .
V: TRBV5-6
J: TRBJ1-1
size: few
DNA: TGTGCCAGCAGCTTGGGCGGGCAGGGGAACACTGAAGCTTTCTTT
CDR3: CASSLGGQGNTEAFF

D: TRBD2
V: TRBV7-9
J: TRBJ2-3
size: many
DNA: TGTGCCAGCAGCTTTCCTGGCGGGAGAACAGATACGCAGTATTTT
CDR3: CASSFPGGRTDTQYF

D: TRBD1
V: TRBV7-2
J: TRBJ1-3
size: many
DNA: TGTGCCAGCAGCCAGGGACAGGGGGCTGCTGAAAACACCATATATTTT
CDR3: CASSQGQGAAENTIYF

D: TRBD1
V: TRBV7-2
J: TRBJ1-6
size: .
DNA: TGTGCCAGCAGCATGGGACCCGGGACAGGGGGCCTACAGTCACCCCTCCACTTT
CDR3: CASSMGPGTGGLQSPLHF

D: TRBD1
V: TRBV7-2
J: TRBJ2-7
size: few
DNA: TGTGCCAGCAGCCCGAACCCAGGGGGCGCAGCGTCCGAGCAGTACTTC
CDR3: CASSPNPGGAASEQYF

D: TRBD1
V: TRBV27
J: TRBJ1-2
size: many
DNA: TGTGCCAGCAGTCCGTATCTGGACAGGGAAAGGAGCTACACCTTC
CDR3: CASSPYLDRERSYTF

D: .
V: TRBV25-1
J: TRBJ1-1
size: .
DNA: TGTGCCAGCACCCCCGGCCAGGGCGATCTTCAAGCTTTCTTT
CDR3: CASTPGQGDLQAFF

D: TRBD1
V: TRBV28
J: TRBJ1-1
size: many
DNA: TGTGCCAGCAGTTACCCCGGGACAGGTGAATCCGTGAACACTGAAGCTTTCTTT
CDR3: CASSYPGTGESVNTEAFF

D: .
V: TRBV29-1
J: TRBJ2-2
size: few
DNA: TGCAGCGTTGGGGAGACTTGGTCCGGGGAGCTGTTTTTT
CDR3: CSVGETWSGELFF

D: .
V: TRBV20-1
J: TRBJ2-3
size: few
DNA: TGCAGTGCTAGAGGTTGGGCTAGCGATAGCACAGATACGCAGTATTTT
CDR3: CSARGWASDSTDTQYF

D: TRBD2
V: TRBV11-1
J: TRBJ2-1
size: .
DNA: TGTGCCAGCAGCTTGGGGACTAGCGTTTACAATGAGCAGTTCTTC
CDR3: CASSLGTSVYNEQFF

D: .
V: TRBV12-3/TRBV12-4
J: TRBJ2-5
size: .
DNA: TGTGCCAGCAGTTTCGGAGGGCCCCCGGTTCTAGAGACCCAGTACTTC
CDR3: CASSFGGPPVLETQYF

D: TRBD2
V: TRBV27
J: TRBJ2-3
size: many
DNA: TGTGCCAGCGCCTCCTGGGGGGGAACGGAAGATACGCAGTATTTT
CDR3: CASASWGGTEDTQYF

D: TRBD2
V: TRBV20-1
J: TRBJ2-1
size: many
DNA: TGCAGTATCGACGGGGGACTAGCGGGAGTTCCCTACAATGAGCAGTTCTTC
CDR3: CSIDGGLAGVPYNEQFF

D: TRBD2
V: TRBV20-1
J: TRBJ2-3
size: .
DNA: TGCAGTGCTAGAGACTATACTAGCGGGATAGTGGATACGCAGTATTTT
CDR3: CSARDYTSGIVDTQYF

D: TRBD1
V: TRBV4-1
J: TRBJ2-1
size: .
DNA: TGCGCCAGCAGCCACAGCCCAGAACAGGGGGTTTTATCCAATGAGCAGTTCTTC
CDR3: CASSHSPEQGVLSNEQFF

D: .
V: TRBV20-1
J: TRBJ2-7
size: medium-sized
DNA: TGCAGTGCTTTTAACCCCAGAAACGTCCACGAGCAGTACTTC
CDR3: CSAFNPRNVHEQYF

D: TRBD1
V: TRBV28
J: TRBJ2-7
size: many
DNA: TGTGCCAGCAGTACGGGGACAGGGGTCGCGGGGGACGAGCAGTACTTC
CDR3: CASSTGTGVAGDEQYF

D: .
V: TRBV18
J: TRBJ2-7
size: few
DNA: TGTGCCAGCTCACCCTCTGCCACCTACGAGCAGTACTTC
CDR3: CASSPSATYEQYF

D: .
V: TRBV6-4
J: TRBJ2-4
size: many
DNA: TGTGCCAGCATCGGGACACCCAAAAACATTCAGTACTTC
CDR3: CASIGTPKNIQYF

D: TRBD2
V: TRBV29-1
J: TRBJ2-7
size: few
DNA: TGCAGCGTTGAAGATCTAACTAGCGGGACTGGCGAGCAGTACTTC
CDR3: CSVEDLTSGTGEQYF

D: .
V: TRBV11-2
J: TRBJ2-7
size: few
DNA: TGTGCCAGCAGCTTAGATCGGAGAAGTATTTCGTACGAGCAGTACTTC
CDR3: CASSLDRRSISYEQYF

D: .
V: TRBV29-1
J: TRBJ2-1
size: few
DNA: TGCAGCGTTGGAGAGAAGGGAGGCAATGAGCAGTTCTTC
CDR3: CSVGEKGGNEQFF

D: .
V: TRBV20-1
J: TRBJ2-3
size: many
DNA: TGCAGTGCTATCTTAGCGGTTATAAGCACAGATACGCAGTATTTT
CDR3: CSAILAVISTDTQYF

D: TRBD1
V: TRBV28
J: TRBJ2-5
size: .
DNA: TGTGCCAGCAGTGGGGACAGCCTCCCCCAAGAGACCCAGTACTTC
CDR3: CASSGDSLPQETQYF

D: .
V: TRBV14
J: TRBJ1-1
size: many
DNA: TGTGCCAGCAATTCAGCAAGGGGGAGGAAAGCTTTCTTT
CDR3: CASNSARGRKAFF

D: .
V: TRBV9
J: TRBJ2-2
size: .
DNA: TGTGCCAGCAGCGTAGGGCCAGCGCTGGGGGAGCTGTTTTTT
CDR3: CASSVGPALGELFF

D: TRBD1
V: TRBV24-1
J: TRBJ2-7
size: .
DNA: TGTGCCACCAGTGATCCGGGACAGGCCTACGAGCAGTACTTC
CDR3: CATSDPGQAYEQYF

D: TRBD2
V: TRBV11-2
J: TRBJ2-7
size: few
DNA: TGTGCCAGCAGCTCCTCCTCTAGCGGCGTTTTGGAGGGGCAGTACTTC
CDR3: CASSSSSSGVLEGQYF

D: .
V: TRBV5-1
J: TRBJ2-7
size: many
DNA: TGCGCCAGCCGGGAACACTGGAACTACGAGCAGTACTTC
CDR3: CASREHWNYEQYF

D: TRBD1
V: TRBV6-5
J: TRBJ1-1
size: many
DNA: TGTGCCAGCAGTCGAGGGGGCAAGGGAACTGAAGCTTTCTTT
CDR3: CASSRGGKGTEAFF

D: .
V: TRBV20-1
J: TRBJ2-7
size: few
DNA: TGCAGTGCTAGTGAGGATCCTACCTACGAGCAGTACTTC
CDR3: CSASEDPTYEQYF

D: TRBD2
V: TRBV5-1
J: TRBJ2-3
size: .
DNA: TGCGCCAGCAGCGGAGGATGGGGCGGGAGTAGCACAGATACGCAGTATTTT
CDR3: CASSGGWGGSSTDTQYF

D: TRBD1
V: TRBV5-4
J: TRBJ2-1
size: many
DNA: TGTGCCAGCAGCCCCCCGGGACAGCATTACAATGAGCAGTTCTTC
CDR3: CASSPPGQHYNEQFF

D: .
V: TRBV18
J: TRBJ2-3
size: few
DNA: TGTGCCAGCTCACTGGAGACAGATACGCAGTATTTT
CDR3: CASSLETDTQYF

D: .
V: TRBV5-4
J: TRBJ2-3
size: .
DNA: TGTGCCAGCAGCTATCCAAGCACAGATACGCAGTATTTT
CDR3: CASSYPSTDTQYF

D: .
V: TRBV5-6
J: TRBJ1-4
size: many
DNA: TGTGCCAGCAGCCCTTGGAGTCTCGGGATCTCGGATGAAAAACTGTTTTTT
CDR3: CASSPWSLGISDEKLFF

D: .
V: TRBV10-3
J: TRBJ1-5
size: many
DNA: TGTGCCATCAGTGATACAGGGTTGGGACAGCCCCAGCATTTT
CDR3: CAISDTGLGQPQHF

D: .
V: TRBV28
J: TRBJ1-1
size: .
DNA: TGTGCCAGCATGAACACTGAAGCTTTCTTT
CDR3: CASMNTEAFF

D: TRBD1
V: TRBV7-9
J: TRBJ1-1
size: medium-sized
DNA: TGTGCCAGCAGCTTTACAGGGGGCAGTACCGAAGCTTTCTTT
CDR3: CASSFTGGSTEAFF

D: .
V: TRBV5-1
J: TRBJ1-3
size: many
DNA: TGCGCCAGCAGCTTGGAGGGACGGAGCTCTGGAAACACCATATATTTT
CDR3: CASSLEGRSSGNTIYF

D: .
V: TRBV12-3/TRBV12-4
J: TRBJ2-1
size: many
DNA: TGTGCCAGCAGGGGGCGGGCAGGGGTCTACAATGAGCAGTTCTTC
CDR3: CASRGRAGVYNEQFF

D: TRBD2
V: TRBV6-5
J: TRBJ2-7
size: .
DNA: TGTGCCAGCACCAACGGTCCCGGACTAGCGGGAGGGCGCCCCTACGAGCAGTACTTC
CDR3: CASTNGPGLAGGRPYEQYF

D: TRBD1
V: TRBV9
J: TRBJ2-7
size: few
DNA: TGTGCCAGCAGCGTAGCTACTGGGGACAGCTCCTACGAGCAGTACTTC
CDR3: CASSVATGDSSYEQYF

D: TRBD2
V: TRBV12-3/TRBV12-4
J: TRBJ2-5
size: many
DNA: TGTGCCAGCAACCGGGACCAGGGAGGGGACCAGTACTTC
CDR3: CASNRDQGGDQYF

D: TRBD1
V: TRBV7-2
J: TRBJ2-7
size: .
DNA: TGTGCCAGCAGCGCATCGGGACAGGGGAGTCACGAGCAGTACTTC
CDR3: CASSASGQGSHEQYF